These 27 T cell receptor beta chains came from one sample sequenced in a study of T cell repertoires in cytomegalovirus infection. These receptors' targets are unknown. TCRdb re-analysed the reads in MiXCR, keeping a single row per CDR3 protein. The data contain more than 110,000 distinct CDR3 sequences, approximately 30% of them seen just once; the ten biggest clones take up about 50%. The sample in question was CD8+ T cells from cultured PBMCs, obtained from culture after CMV antigen stimulation. These receptors all come from a human donor in good health (CMV status not recorded). Some clones in this sample may be carry-over from other donors' samples.

This clonotype came up many times. V and J are TRBV20-1 and TRBJ1-5; D remains unclear. Trimming stripped 4 bases from V and 1 base from J, with 14 bases between. In germline, CDR1 is DFQATT, CDR2 SNEGSKA (reference sequence). The CDR3 is made up of 15 amino acids. CDR3 sequence (DNA): TGCAGTGCTATTGACCCCGGGGTCAGCAATCAGCCCCAGCATTTT. Translated: CSAIDPGVSNQPQHF.

This clonotype has more than one count but fewer than ten. The chain joins TRBV7-9 to TRBJ2-5; D is unresolved. The CDR3 spans 13 residues. Germline-derived CDR1 and CDR2 are SEHNR and FQNEAQ (reference sequence). The V and J ends lost 4 bases and 5 bases respectively, with 11 bases between them. The DNA for the CDR3 is TGTGCCAGCAGCTCCCCACTGCTTGAGACCCAGTACTTC. Protein product: CASSSPLLETQYF.

The rearrangement uses TRBV7-9 and TRBJ1-4, with unresolved D. The CDR3 extends over 15 amino acids. Trimming shortened V by 5 bases and J by 5 bases, and 15 bases separated the two germline ends. The germline V gene encodes CDR1 SEHNR and CDR2 FQNEAQ (reference sequence). This CDR3 is CASSPLASFNEKLFF. The CDR3 nucleotides read TGTGCCAGCAGCCCGTTGGCATCCTTCAATGAAAAACTGTTTTTT. The variable domain in full, with the rest retrieved from reference TRBV7-9 and TRBJ1-4, is DTGVSQNPRHKITKRGQNVTFRCDPISEHNRLYWYRQTLGQGPEFLTYFQNEAQLEKSRLLSDRFSAERPKGSFSTLEIQRTEQGDSAMYLCASSPLASFNEKLFFGSGTQLSVL.

Written as DNA, the CDR3 is TGCAGTGCCACACCCGGACCGCGCTCTGGAAACACCATATATTTT. Encoded protein: CSATPGPRSGNTIYF. V usage is TRBV20-1 and J usage is TRBJ1-3; no reliable D call. This CDR3 comprises 15 residues. Trimming shortened V by 6 bases and J by 0 bases, and 15 bases separated the two germline ends. Germline values: CDR1 DFQATT, CDR2 SNEGSKA (reference sequence).

This clonotype was seen a handful of times. CDR3 loop: CATSEPDSRELFF. The DNA for the CDR3 is TGTGCCACCAGTGAGCCTGACAGTCGGGAGCTGTTTTTT. This chain joins TRBV24-1 and TRBJ2-2, with D perhaps matching TRBD1 (5 bases). V was trimmed by 4 bases and J by 9 bases, leaving 11 bases between them. CDR1 is KGHDR, CDR2 SFDVKD, per germline. The CDR3 sequence is 13 residues long.

The chain combines TRBV25-1 with TRBJ2-3; D not certain. CDR3 length equals 14 residues. Germline values: CDR1 MGHDK, CDR2 SYGVNS. The germline V and J ends were trimmed by 2 bases and 2 bases, with 8 bases remaining between them. DNA for the CDR3: TGTGCCAGCAGTGAAATAGGCAACACAGATACGCAGTATTTT. Protein: CASSEIGNTDTQYF. The complete variable domain, with remaining parts taken from reference TRBV25-1 and TRBJ2-3, reads EADIYQTPRYLVIGTGKKITLECSQTMGHDKMYWYQQDPGMELHLIHYSYGVNSTEKGDLSSESTVSRIRTEHFPLTLESARPSHTSQYLCASSEIGNTDTQYFGPGTRLTVL.

This clonotype was seen many times. The rearrangement joins TRBV7-2 to TRBJ2-3, with 10 bases matching TRBD2. The CDR3 has 19 residues. Trimming at V came to 3 bases and at J to 4 bases, leaving 16 bases not matched to a gene. Germline V CDR1 and CDR2: SGHTA, FQGNSA. DNA of the CDR3: TGTGCCAGCAGCTTTGGTCACCTAGAGGGCACTAGCGGGGCAGATACGCAGTATTTT. Amino acids: CASSFGHLEGTSGADTQYF.

The rearrangement joins TRBV7-3 to TRBJ2-3; D unclear. Trimming cost V 2 bases and J 0 bases, with 9 bases left between them. The germline V gene encodes CDR1 SGHTA and CDR2 FQGTGA. CDR3 size: 15 residues. CDR3 DNA: TGTGCCAGCAGCTTACGCGGAACTAGCACAGATACGCAGTATTTT. Protein sequence: CASSLRGTSTDTQYF. Together with reference TRBV7-3 and TRBJ2-3, the CDR3 gives the full variable domain: GAGVSQTPSNKVTEKGKYVELRCDPISGHTALYWYRQSLGQGPEFLIYFQGTGAADDSGLPNDRFFAVRPEGSVSTLKIQRTERGDSAVYLCASSLRGTSTDTQYFGPGTRLTVL.

This clonotype was seen a few times. The CDR3 spells CASSDGQDTEAFF. CDR3 coding DNA: TGTGCCAGCAGCGACGGACAGGACACTGAAGCTTTCTTT. V is TRBV7-6 and J is TRBJ1-1; 7 nucleotides agree with TRBD1. The ends lost 5 bases at V and 3 bases at J; junction bases unmatched: 3. Per germline, CDR1 SGHVS and CDR2 FNYEAQ. The CDR3 loop spans 13 amino acids.

This clonotype was picked up many times. This sequence joins TRBV27 and TRBJ1-6; 8 bases agree with TRBD1. CDR3 length equals 15 residues. V was pared by 5 bases and J by 7 bases, with 7 bases of the junction left unmatched. Germline-derived CDR1 and CDR2 are MNHEY and SMNVEV (reference sequence). CDR3 DNA sequence: TGTGCCAGCAGTCTTGCAGGGGGCGGAAATTCACCCCTCCACTTT. This sequence encodes CASSLAGGGNSPLHF.

The chain recombines TRBV4-2 with TRBJ1-1; no definite D call. This CDR3 comprises 15 residues. V dropped 3 bases and J dropped 2 bases, with 13 bases sitting between them. Germline assignment: CDR1 LGHNA and CDR2 YNFKEQ. The CDR3 sequence is CASSQTPHENTEAFF. The CDR3 coding sequence is TGTGCCAGCAGCCAGACCCCCCACGAAAACACTGAAGCTTTCTTT.

The CDR3 nucleotides read TGTGCCAGCAGCTTAGGTACCTGGCGGGGGTCCCAAGAGACCCAGTACTTC. Amino acids: CASSLGTWRGSQETQYF. The V call is TRBV7-2, the J call TRBJ2-5, with 7 bases aligning to TRBD2. CDR1 and CDR2 (germline): SGHTA, FQGNSA. This CDR3 contains 17 residues. The V segment lost 1 base and the J segment 1 base; nucleotides outside the gene matches: 9.

This clonotype turned up a few times. CDR3 coding DNA: TGTGCCAGCAGTTCCGGGACAGGGAACCCAACTAATGAAAAACTGTTTTTT. It yields the protein CASSSGTGNPTNEKLFF. The rearrangement joins TRBV2 to TRBJ1-4; 9 nucleotides align to TRBD1. Looked up from germline, CDR1 is SNHLY and CDR2 is FYNNEI. The CDR3 spans 17 residues. V lost 5 bases, J lost 0 bases, and 7 bases stayed unmatched.

At least ten counts were recorded for this clonotype. This chain uses TRBV28 with TRBJ2-3; no reliable D call. The CDR3 runs to 13 residues. The ends were cut back, 1 base at V and 6 bases at J, with 8 bases in the middle. CDR1 and CDR2 from the germline V gene are MDHEN and SYDVKM. The CDR3 spells CASSLYWYDTQYF. Here the CDR3 DNA reads TGTGCCAGCAGTTTATATTGGTATGATACGCAGTATTTT.

This clonotype was observed at least ten times. This chain connects TRBV2 to TRBJ2-7; 7 positions match TRBD2. The CDR3 sequence is 14 residues long. Per the germline V gene, CDR1 is SNHLY and CDR2 is FYNNEI. Trimming at V came to 3 bases and at J to 4 bases, leaving 6 bases not matched to a gene. In DNA, the CDR3 is TGTGCCAGCAGTGAGACGGGGGGAGGGTACGAGCAGTACTTC. Its protein product is CASSETGGGYEQYF.

Note on this clonotype: The junction and the germline gene differ at one end; a read error may be behind it. The chain joins TRBV12-3 or TRBV12-4 to TRBJ2-1; 14 nucleotides match TRBD2. CDR3 length: 15 residues. Written as DNA, the CDR3 is TGTGCCAGCAGTTTAGCGGGGGGACTAGCGGGGGAGCAGTTCTTT. Protein product: CASSLAGGLAGEQFF.

The chain links TRBV28 to TRBJ1-5; no reliable D call. CDR3 length equals 15 residues. CDR1 MDHEN and CDR2 SYDVKM come from the germline V gene. Trimming shortened V by 6 bases and J by 0 bases, and 12 bases separated the two germline ends. The CDR3, as DNA: TGTGCCAGCAGGTACCAGGCGTATAGCAATCAGCCCCAGCATTTT. Its translation is CASRYQAYSNQPQHF. Filled out from reference TRBV28 and TRBJ1-5, the complete variable domain reads DVKVTQSSRYLVKRTGEKVFLECVQDMDHENMFWYRQDPGLGLRLIYFSYDVKMKEKGDIPEGYSVSREKKERFSLILESASTNQTSMYLCASRYQAYSNQPQHFGDGTRLSIL.

This chain uses TRBV29-1 with TRBJ1-6; D is perhaps TRBD1 (5 bases). The ends were cut back, 5 bases at V and 4 bases at J, with 9 bases in the middle. This CDR3 is built from 13 residues. The V gene's germline CDR1 is SQVTM and CDR2 ANQGSEA. The CDR3 loop reads CSVSTGYNSPLHF. The CDR3 DNA follows: TGCAGCGTTAGCACAGGTTATAATTCACCCCTCCACTTT.

This clonotype was observed a handful of times. CDR3 sequence (DNA): TGTGCCAGCTCACCACTCTTCCCGGGACCGAACACTGAAGCTTTCTTT. The encoded protein is CASSPLFPGPNTEAFF. The rearrangement uses TRBV18 and TRBJ1-1; maybe TRBD1 (5 bases). Germline loops: CDR1 KGHSH, CDR2 LQKENI. V was clipped by 1 base and J by 1 base, with 13 bases between them. The CDR3 runs 16 residues.

J is TRBJ1-2 and V is TRBV12-5; a possible D gene is TRBD1 (5 bases). This CDR3 region has 15 residues. The V end was cut by 3 bases, the J end by 6 bases, with 17 bases between. Germline V gene sequence: CDR1 LGHNT, CDR2 FRNRAP. The DNA of the CDR3 is TGTGCTAGTGGTTTATCTGCAGGGAGGTTCGATGGCTACACCTTC. Amino acids: CASGLSAGRFDGYTF.

The V call is TRBV28, the J call TRBJ2-1, with 9 positions matching TRBD2. Trimming removed 6 bases from V and 3 bases from J; junction bases left unmatched: 3. This CDR3 is 14 amino acids long. The germline V gene encodes CDR1 MDHEN and CDR2 SYDVKM. The CDR3 here is CASRAGGVYNEQFF. For the CDR3, the DNA is TGTGCCAGCAGGGCGGGGGGGGTCTACAATGAGCAGTTCTTC.

The V and J genes are TRBV7-6 and TRBJ2-5; the D is unclear. Deletions cut 1 base from V and 4 bases from J, with 16 bases between. CDR1 is SGHVS and CDR2 is FNYEAQ in the germline V gene. CDR3 size: 16 residues. The CDR3 loop reads CASSLGVTGSGETQYF. The CDR3 nucleotides read TGTGCCAGCAGCTTAGGAGTGACTGGGTCGGGAGAGACCCAGTACTTC.

A few counts support this clonotype. The chain is built from TRBV6-1 and TRBJ2-5, with D hard to call. This CDR3 comprises 12 residues. Trimming took off 9 bases at V and 5 bases at J, with 13 bases between the two ends. The germline CDR1 and CDR2 sequences are MNHNS and SASEGT. For the CDR3, the DNA is TGTGCCAGTAAGGACCTTGGGGAGACCCAGTACTTC. This gives the protein CASKDLGETQYF.

V is TRBV11-3 and J is TRBJ2-5, with D perhaps TRBD1 (5 bases). The germline V gene encodes CDR1 SGHNT and CDR2 YENEEA. The CDR3 length is 14 residues. V dropped 8 bases and J dropped 2 bases, with 15 bases sitting between them. CDR3 nucleotide sequence: TGTGCCAGCGGGGCCCAGGGTGTTCAAGAGACCCAGTACTTC. It encodes CASGAQGVQETQYF.

This clonotype was observed a few times. The chain employs TRBV19 and TRBJ2-1; 9 bases agree with TRBD1. This CDR3 region has 15 residues. The germline V gene has CDR1 LNHDA and CDR2 SQIVND (reference sequence). J gave up 5 bases and V 3 bases, and 5 bases lay outside the gene matches. CDR3 sequence reads: CASSIFWTGDNEQFF. CDR3 DNA: TGTGCCAGTAGTATTTTCTGGACAGGGGACAATGAGCAGTTCTTC.

This clonotype was detected many times. The genes are TRBV27 and TRBJ2-1; 8 bases map to TRBD2. Germline V gene sequence: CDR1 MNHEY, CDR2 SMNVEV (reference sequence). The V and J ends lost 2 bases and 4 bases, in that order; junction bases with no gene match: 4. The CDR3 covers 15 residues. CDR3 sequence: CASSLGGGRYNEQFF. The CDR3 DNA reads TGTGCCAGCAGTTTAGGCGGGGGGCGATACAATGAGCAGTTCTTC.

The rearrangement uses TRBV6-2 or TRBV6-3 and TRBJ2-7, with D possibly matching TRBD1 (5 bases). V lost 0 bases, J lost 2 bases, and 14 bases lay in between. Germline loops: CDR1 MNHEY, CDR2 SVGEGT. The CDR3 is made up of 16 amino acids. The chain's CDR3 is CASSYSMGPIAYEQYF. CDR3 in DNA: TGTGCCAGCAGTTACTCGATGGGGCCGATCGCCTACGAGCAGTACTTC.